One and the same sample provided the 27 T cell receptor beta chains below, sequenced in a study of CD8 T cells in Susac syndrome. An amount of RNA that ranged from 0.5 to 1 ug was reverse transcribed with random hexamers. MiXCR was run by TCRdb on the immunoSEQ multiplex PCR reads, yielding one entry per CDR3 protein. Of 250,000 to 300,000 distinct CDR3 sequences in the sample, around 91% were seen once. Sequencing was performed on CD8+ T cells from PBMCs. The receptors were gathered from a human donor with multiple sclerosis.

This chain joins TRBV20-1 and TRBJ2-3; 13 bases agree with TRBD2. J was trimmed by 3 bases and V by 6 bases; bases with no gene match: 6. The CDR3 is 15 residues long. CDR1 and CDR2 (germline): DFQATT, SNEGSKA (reference sequence). The CDR3 DNA reads as TGCAGTGCCAACCCACTAGCGGGGGGGACAGATACGCAGTATTTT. Protein: CSANPLAGGTDTQYF.

The chain joins TRBV12-3 or TRBV12-4 to TRBJ1-2, with TRBD1 identical over 11 bases. This CDR3 has 14 amino acids. The trim removed 7 bases at V and 4 bases at J, leaving 5 bases unmatched. The CDR3 coding sequence is TGTGCCAGCACCCTGGGACAGGGGGTCTATGGCTACACCTTC. Amino acid sequence: CASTLGQGVYGYTF.

V and J are TRBV7-3 and TRBJ2-7, with D hard to call. The germline CDR1 and CDR2 sequences are SGHTA and FQGTGA. The CDR3 runs to 13 residues. Trimming removed 2 bases at V and 5 bases at J, with 10 bases between. The CDR3 here is CASSLHGWNEQYF. The CDR3 DNA reads as TGTGCCAGCAGCTTACACGGCTGGAACGAGCAGTACTTC.

The table lists this clonotype with a count of one. The chain is built from TRBV28 and TRBJ2-1; the D gene is possibly TRBD1 (6 bases). Trimming stripped 5 bases from V and 9 bases from J, with 11 bases between. This CDR3 is 12 amino acids long. Germline CDR1 is MDHEN and CDR2 is SYDVKM. As DNA, the CDR3 is TGTGCCAGCAGTCCCGGACAGTTTGAGCAGTTCTTC. This codes for CASSPGQFEQFF.

This chain links TRBV19 with TRBJ1-1; D is uncertain. The length of the CDR3 is 12 residues. The V gene lost 7 bases and the J gene lost 4 bases, with 10 bases spanning the gap. Per the germline V gene, CDR1 is LNHDA and CDR2 is SQIVND (reference sequence). CDR3 nucleotide sequence: TGTGCCAGTACCCTCGGGTTCACTGAAGCTTTCTTT. The encoded protein is CASTLGFTEAFF.

The chain uses TRBV27 and TRBJ2-1; possibly TRBD1 for D (5 bases). CDR3 length equals 15 residues. In germline, CDR1 is MNHEY, CDR2 SMNVEV (reference sequence). With 1 base removed from V and 5 bases from J, the gap between germline ends came to 12 bases. CDR3 coding DNA: TGTGCCAGCAGTTTATGGTCAGGGTCCCACAATGAGCAGTTCTTC. The encoded protein is CASSLWSGSHNEQFF.

The chain joins TRBV7-9 to TRBJ1-2; the D gene is possibly TRBD1 (6 bases). Germline lookup yields CDR1 SEHNR and CDR2 FQNEAQ (reference sequence). V shed 4 bases and J shed 3 bases, with 15 bases lying between them. The CDR3 has 15 residues. This CDR3 is CASSSSQGGDYGYTF. The DNA for the CDR3 is TGTGCCAGCAGCTCCTCCCAAGGGGGGGACTATGGCTACACCTTC.

The rearrangement links TRBV7-9 to TRBJ1-4; the D is unclear. V lost 0 bases, J lost 11 bases, and 13 bases lay in between. In germline, CDR1 is SEHNR, CDR2 FQNEAQ (reference sequence). CDR3 size: 14 residues. CDR3 sequence: CASSLADQSGKLFF. The CDR3 nucleotides read TGTGCCAGCAGCTTAGCGGATCAGTCCGGCAAACTGTTTTTT.

V gene TRBV12-3 or TRBV12-4 combines with J gene TRBJ2-5, with 7 bases matching TRBD2. V dropped 0 bases and J dropped 5; count of bases not matched to a gene: 12. The CDR3 extends over 17 amino acids. Here the CDR3 DNA reads TGTGCCAGCAGTTTAGCGCTAACCCCAATGGGGGGGGAGACCCAGTACTTC. This translates into CASSLALTPMGGETQYF.

The V and J genes are TRBV6-6 and TRBJ2-2; D possibly corresponds to TRBD1 (6 bases). Trimming stripped 8 bases from V and 7 bases from J, with 11 bases between. Germline V gene data show CDR1 as MNHNY and CDR2 as SVGAGI (reference sequence). The CDR3 is 12 amino acids. The CDR3: CASLRGNGELFF. DNA of the CDR3: TGTGCCAGCCTTAGGGGGAACGGGGAGCTGTTTTTT.

The CDR3 reads CASSLWGSHGYTF. DNA of the CDR3: TGTGCCAGCAGCTTATGGGGGAGCCATGGCTACACCTTC. The chain joins TRBV11-2 to TRBJ1-2, with D possibly TRBD1 on 5 matching bases. This CDR3 is 13 amino acids long. The ends were cut back, 2 bases at V and 6 bases at J, with 10 bases in the middle. The germline V gene has CDR1 SGHAT and CDR2 FQNNGV.

The chain is built from TRBV6-5 and TRBJ2-2, with no clear D. There are 16 residues in the CDR3. CDR1 is MNHEY and CDR2 is SVGAGI in the germline V gene. V gave up 2 bases and J gave up 6 bases, with 16 bases separating them. The CDR3 DNA reads as TGTGCCAGCAGTTACAGGGTGACCCTGCCACCCGGGGAGCTGTTTTTT. It codes for CASSYRVTLPPGELFF.

This chain uses TRBV5-4 with TRBJ2-1; D gene uncertain. The CDR3 totals 15 residues. CDR1 and CDR2 (germline): SGHNT, YYREEE (reference sequence). Trimming shortened V by 4 bases and J by 2 bases, and 13 bases separated the two germline ends. CDR3 coding DNA: TGTGCCAGCAGCCCATTGCGCGGCGCCTACAATGAGCAGTTCTTC. Protein: CASSPLRGAYNEQFF.

This chain joins TRBV19 and TRBJ2-3, with D maybe TRBD2 (5 bases). V was cut by 2 bases and J by 0 bases, with 18 bases left in between. Germline assignment: CDR1 LNHDA and CDR2 SQIVND (reference sequence). CDR3 length equals 18 residues. The CDR3 protein is CASSIRSSSTSSTDTQYF. As DNA, the CDR3 is TGTGCCAGTAGTATACGTTCTAGCAGTACTTCAAGCACAGATACGCAGTATTTT.

V gene TRBV7-8 combines with J gene TRBJ2-1; 11 bases line up with TRBD2. CDR1 is SGHVS, CDR2 FQNEAQ, per germline. This CDR3 contains 18 residues. The trim removed 3 bases at V and 10 bases at J, leaving 17 bases unmatched. This CDR3 is CASSFRLAGGPTTGEQFF. The CDR3 DNA sequence: TGTGCCAGCAGCTTCCGGCTAGCGGGAGGCCCCACGACAGGCGAGCAGTTCTTC. The variable domain in full, with the rest retrieved from reference TRBV7-8 and TRBJ2-1, is GAGVSQSPRYKVAKRGQDVALRCDPISGHVSLFWYQQALGQGPEFLTYFQNEAQLDKSGLPSDRFFAERPEGSVSTLKIQRTQQEDSAVYLCASSFRLAGGPTTGEQFFGPGTRLTVL.

This chain uses TRBV29-1 with TRBJ2-5; the match to TRBD2 covers 9 bases. The CDR3 extends over 18 amino acids. CDR1 SQVTM and CDR2 ANQGSEA come from the germline V gene. The junction had 16 bases not matched to a gene; V was cut back by 1 base and J by 4 bases. In DNA form, the CDR3 reads TGCAGCGTTGAAGGGTTGGGAAGCGGGAGGCTGGGGGGAGAGACCCAGTACTTC. This gives the protein CSVEGLGSGRLGGETQYF.

V gene TRBV27 combines with J gene TRBJ2-7; 7 nucleotides match TRBD1. V was pared by 5 bases and J by 0 bases, with 7 bases of the junction left unmatched. The CDR3 runs 15 residues. CDR1 is MNHEY and CDR2 is SMNVEV in the germline V gene (reference sequence). This chain's CDR3 is CASSGGTEDSYEQYF. CDR3 DNA sequence: TGTGCCAGCAGTGGTGGGACAGAAGACTCCTACGAGCAGTACTTC.

This sequence joins TRBV9 and TRBJ1-2; TRBD1 matches at 7 bases. Looked up from germline, CDR1 is SGDLS and CDR2 is YYNGEE. The CDR3 totals 15 residues. J was trimmed by 1 base and V by 4 bases; bases with no gene match: 7. CDR3: CASSPGGGDNYGYTF. CDR3 in DNA: TGTGCCAGCAGCCCAGGGGGGGGCGATAACTATGGCTACACCTTC.

The chain links TRBV7-3 to TRBJ2-5, with 7 bases lining up with TRBD1. V gave up 3 bases and J gave up 1 base; unmatched junction bases: 5. The CDR3 consists of 15 residues. Germline V gene lookup returns CDR1 SGHTA and CDR2 FQGTGA. The CDR3 DNA reads as TGTGCCAGCAGCTTTTTAGGGGGCCTCCAAGAGACCCAGTACTTC. This encodes CASSFLGGLQETQYF.

V gene TRBV24-1 combines with J gene TRBJ2-5, with 7 positions matching TRBD1. The germline V gene has CDR1 KGHDR and CDR2 SFDVKD. The CDR3 contains 17 residues. The V segment lost 3 bases and the J segment 1 base; nucleotides outside the gene matches: 10. The CDR3 nucleotides read TGTGCCACCAGTGATACCTCCGGGACAGTCTTCCAAGAGACCCAGTACTTC. This translates into CATSDTSGTVFQETQYF.

There are a few counts of this clonotype. The rearrangement links TRBV29-1 to TRBJ2-7; 7 bases align to TRBD1. The CDR3 length is 12 residues. Germline V gives CDR1 SQVTM, CDR2 ANQGSEA. The V and J ends lost 6 bases and 5 bases, in that order; junction bases with no gene match: 7. The CDR3, as DNA: TGCAGCGTCTATTACAGGGGAGACGAGCAGTACTTC. Translation: CSVYYRGDEQYF.

This sequence joins TRBV5-6 and TRBJ2-2; 8 bases are a match to TRBD2. V lost 1 base to trimming and J lost 0 bases; unmatched junction nucleotides: 5. The CDR3 spans 17 residues. The V gene's germline CDR1 is SGHDT and CDR2 YYEEEE. CDR3 coding DNA: TGTGCCAGCAGCTTGACCGGGAGGGCCCCGAACACCGGGGAGCTGTTTTTT. This gives the protein CASSLTGRAPNTGELFF. Variable domain in full (rest from reference TRBV5-6 and TRBJ2-2): DAGVTQSPTHLIKTRGQQVTLRCSPKSGHDTVSWYQQALGQGPQFIFQYYEEEERQRGNFPDRFSGHQFPNYSSELNVNALLLGDSALYLCASSLTGRAPNTGELFFGEGSRLTVL.

This sequence joins TRBV24-1 and TRBJ2-3, with D perhaps matching TRBD1 (6 bases). Germline V lookup: CDR1 KGHDR, CDR2 SFDVKD. V was shortened by 2 bases and J by 4 bases, with 18 bases between the two germline ends. This CDR3 region has 17 residues. CDR3 nucleotides: TGTGCCACCAGTGATTGGATGGACAGAGGAACCGCAGATACGCAGTATTTT. It is translated as CATSDWMDRGTADTQYF.

DNA of the CDR3: TGCGCCAGCAGCCATCACAGGGGAACCGGGGAGCTGTTTTTT. Its protein is CASSHHRGTGELFF. The chain employs TRBV4-3 and TRBJ2-2; 7 bases are shared with TRBD1. With V trimmed by 3 bases and J by 5 bases, 3 bases remained unmatched. The germline CDR1 and CDR2 sequences are LGHNA and YSLEER. The CDR3 spans 14 residues.

The rearrangement joins TRBV10-3 to TRBJ2-5; 9 nucleotides align to TRBD1. Germline-derived CDR1 and CDR2 are ENHRY and SYGVKD. This CDR3 contains 16 residues. Trimming removed 4 bases from V and 4 bases from J; junction bases left unmatched: 10. The CDR3 loop is CAISGILDRGGETQYF. The DNA of the CDR3 is TGTGCCATCAGTGGCATTTTGGACAGGGGAGGAGAGACCCAGTACTTC.

This sequence joins TRBV28 and TRBJ1-5; D ambiguous. Between the trimmed V and J ends, which lost 7 bases and 4 bases, there was a span of 20 bases. CDR1 is MDHEN and CDR2 is SYDVKM in the germline V gene. The CDR3 is 16 amino acids. CDR3 sequence: CASKPSGWLGNQPQHF. For the CDR3, the DNA is TGTGCCAGCAAACCCTCGGGCTGGTTGGGGAATCAGCCCCAGCATTTT.

The rearrangement links TRBV4-3 to TRBJ2-7; perhaps TRBD1 as D (5 bases). The length of the CDR3 is 14 residues. Per the germline V gene, CDR1 is LGHNA and CDR2 is YSLEER. V was shortened by 0 bases and J by 3 bases, with 9 bases between the two germline ends. The CDR3 loop reads CASSQDTGYYEQYF. CDR3 nucleotide sequence: TGCGCCAGCAGCCAAGATACAGGTTACTACGAGCAGTACTTC.